This TCR beta chain derives from a study of cytomegalovirus exposure and HLA in healthy donors. The study, taken as a whole, reports: A missense DCLRE1C variant was associated with V- and J-gene trimming of TCR beta chains in a later analysis, and an independent cohort replicated the association.

With 60 Vbeta and 13 Jbeta primers, the PCR was carried out. TCRdb keeps only in-frame clones here, not all; method: immunoSEQ multiplex PCR. The table lists about 99,000 clones, around 10% of them singletons, with less than 6% in the top ten. A remark on this clone: Its specificity is unknown. One end of the junction varies from germline; a read error may be responsible. Other DNA sequences in this specimen translate into the identical CDR3.

Sequenced material: PBMCs. This receptor was obtained from a man aged 35-49 years in good health and CMV-seropositive.

The CDR3 bases are TGTGCCAGCAGTGAGGGGACTAGCAGCACAGATAAGCAGTATTTT. It yields the protein CASSEGTSSTDKQYF. This chain uses TRBV6-4 with TRBJ2-3; the match to TRBD2 covers 9 bases. Germline loops: CDR1 MRHNA, CDR2 SNTAGT. The CDR3 length is 15 residues.